These 18 T cell receptor beta chains were sequenced from one sample in a study of cytomegalovirus exposure and HLA in healthy donors. Primers included in the PCR were 60 Vbeta and 13 Jbeta primers. Method: immunoSEQ multiplex PCR; TCRdb's copy keeps in-frame clones and lacks some. The sample lists 100,000 to 150,000 clones; under 85% were seen once. Specimen: PBMCs. The receptors come from a woman between 40 and 50 years old in good health and CMV-seropositive.

The chain couples TRBV19 to TRBJ2-7; D is possibly TRBD1 (6 bases). The V and J ends lost 3 bases and 5 bases respectively, with 11 bases between them. The CDR3 spans 13 residues. Germline V gene sequence: CDR1 LNHDA, CDR2 SQIVND (reference sequence). DNA of the CDR3: TGTGCCAGTAGTATCGCTACAGGGAACGAGCAGTACTTC. It encodes CASSIATGNEQYF.

This chain uses TRBV6-1 with TRBJ1-1; D may be TRBD1 (6 bases). Trimming took 7 bases from V and 1 from J, leaving 10 bases between them. CDR3 length: 13 amino acids. CDR1 is MNHNS, CDR2 SASEGT, per germline. The CDR3 DNA follows: TGTGCCAGCACAGGACAGCCGAACACTGAAGCTTTCTTT. This translates into CASTGQPNTEAFF.

The rearrangement links TRBV5-1 to TRBJ2-3; D gene unclear. Trimming removed 2 bases from V and 4 bases from J, with 11 bases in between. Germline V gene sequence: CDR1 SGHRS, CDR2 YFSETQ. This CDR3 region has 14 residues. The CDR3 sequence is CASSLRVEADTQYF. CDR3 nucleotides: TGCGCCAGCAGCTTACGGGTCGAGGCAGATACGCAGTATTTT. Variable domain in full (rest from reference TRBV5-1 and TRBJ2-3): KAGVTQTPRYLIKTRGQQVTLSCSPISGHRSVSWYQQTPGQGLQFLFEYFSETQRNKGNFPGRFSGRQFSNSRSEMNVSTLELGDSALYLCASSLRVEADTQYFGPGTRLTVL.

In this sample, this clone turned up once. The V and J genes are TRBV19 and TRBJ2-7; D is unresolved. V shed 3 bases and J shed 0 bases, with 9 bases lying between them. Germline lookup yields CDR1 LNHDA and CDR2 SQIVND (reference sequence). There are 14 residues in the CDR3. The CDR3 coding sequence is TGTGCCAGTAGTATTGAGGCAGCCTCCTACGAGCAGTACTTC. Translation gives CASSIEAASYEQYF.

The chain uses TRBV5-1 and TRBJ2-5; D remains unclear. The CDR3 has 13 residues. V shed 0 bases and J shed 1 base, with 4 bases lying between them. Germline V lookup: CDR1 SGHRS, CDR2 YFSETQ. CDR3 bases: TGCGCCAGCAGCTTGGGAGGCCAAGAGACCCAGTACTTC. Translated, it gives CASSLGGQETQYF.

This CDR3 is CASRPNMGPETQYF. CDR3 DNA: TGTGCCAGCAGACCGAATATGGGCCCGGAGACCCAGTACTTC. The genes are TRBV27 and TRBJ2-5; D gene unclear. Germline CDR1 is MNHEY and CDR2 is SMNVEV (reference sequence). V was cut by 6 bases and J by 5 bases, with 16 bases left in between. The CDR3 spans 14 residues.

V is TRBV5-1 and J is TRBJ2-7, with 8 nucleotides matching TRBD1. Germline trimming cut 4 bases from V and 2 bases from J; bases unmatched to any gene: 2. The CDR3 has 13 amino acids. From germline, CDR1 is SGHRS and CDR2 YFSETQ. CDR3 in DNA: TGCGCCAGCAGCGACAGGGGCCCCTACGAGCAGTACTTC. Translated, it gives CASSDRGPYEQYF.

This clone was found a few times. The gene calls are TRBV2 and TRBJ1-6; maybe TRBD1 (5 bases). The V gene lost 3 bases and the J gene lost 5 bases, with 14 bases spanning the gap. The CDR3 is 16 residues long. Germline loops: CDR1 SNHLY, CDR2 FYNNEI. CDR3 DNA: TGTGCCAGCAGTGATGTTAAGGCAGGGAATAATTCACCCCTCCACTTT. It codes for CASSDVKAGNNSPLHF.

This clone was recorded only once. The CDR3 sequence is CASRPGQGWQDTQYF. CDR3 sequence (DNA): TGTGCCAGCAGACCGGGACAGGGATGGCAGGATACGCAGTATTTT. This rearrangement joins TRBV6-5 to TRBJ2-3; 9 nucleotides line up with TRBD1. The CDR3 consists of 15 residues. Germline-derived CDR1 and CDR2 are MNHEY and SVGAGI. Trimming at V came to 6 bases and at J to 6 bases, leaving 10 bases not matched to a gene.

In its sample, this clone was seen a few times. The genes are TRBV10-3 and TRBJ1-4; TRBD1 is a possible D gene (6 bases). The V end was cut by 5 bases, the J end by 4 bases, with 11 bases between. The CDR3 loop spans 14 amino acids. The germline V gene has CDR1 ENHRY and CDR2 SYGVKD. CDR3 in DNA: TGTGCCATCAGTACGGACAGAAATAATGAAAAACTGTTTTTT. Its protein product is CAISTDRNNEKLFF.

This sequence joins TRBV6-5 and TRBJ1-1, with D perhaps matching TRBD1 (5 bases). Trimming removed 5 bases from V and 3 bases from J, with 13 bases in between. The CDR3 covers 14 residues. Germline CDR1 and CDR2: MNHEY and SVGAGI. As DNA, the CDR3 is TGTGCCAGCAGTCGGGGGGACGGATACACTGAAGCTTTCTTT. Translating it yields CASSRGDGYTEAFF.

The chain recombines TRBV30 with TRBJ2-3; the match to TRBD2 covers 9 bases. Germline values: CDR1 GTSNPN, CDR2 SVGIG (reference sequence). V dropped 6 bases and J dropped 3; count of bases not matched to a gene: 10. The CDR3 has 15 residues. DNA of the CDR3: TGTGCCTGTACCTCCAGCGGGAGGTCGACAGATACGCAGTATTTT. Protein: CACTSSGRSTDTQYF.

This sequence joins TRBV28 and TRBJ1-2, with TRBD1 identical over 7 bases. Germline V gene sequence: CDR1 MDHEN, CDR2 SYDVKM. J lost 4 bases, V lost 3 bases, and 8 bases had no gene match. The length of the CDR3 is 15 residues. CDR3 in amino acids: CASSFPTGAPYGYTF. CDR3 DNA sequence: TGTGCCAGCAGTTTCCCCACAGGGGCGCCCTATGGCTACACCTTC.

V is TRBV19 and J is TRBJ1-4; TRBD1 is a possible D gene (6 bases). This CDR3 comprises 13 residues. In germline, CDR1 is LNHDA, CDR2 SQIVND (reference sequence). Trimming removed 3 bases at V and 9 bases at J, with 11 bases between. The DNA of the CDR3 is TGTGCCAGTAGTATTCGGGACACGCAAAAACTGTTTTTT. It specifies CASSIRDTQKLFF.

This clone has a handful of counts. V gene TRBV19 combines with J gene TRBJ2-7, with TRBD2 identical over 8 bases. CDR1 and CDR2 from the germline V gene are LNHDA and SQIVND (reference sequence). V lost 5 bases and J lost 0; bases outside the gene matches: 6. There are 15 residues in the CDR3. The chain's CDR3 is CASSRGLDLSYEQYF. The CDR3 region has the DNA TGTGCCAGTAGTCGGGGACTAGATCTCTCCTACGAGCAGTACTTC.

This chain joins TRBV5-1 and TRBJ1-1; D may be TRBD1 (6 bases). The CDR3 is 14 residues long. Per the germline V gene, CDR1 is SGHRS and CDR2 is YFSETQ. V lost 1 base and J lost 1, with 8 bases in between. The CDR3 DNA follows: TGCGCCAGCAGCTTGACGACAGGGAACACTGAAGCTTTCTTT. Translation gives CASSLTTGNTEAFF.

The chain combines TRBV5-1 with TRBJ2-2; D perhaps matches TRBD1 (6 bases). The V gene lost 7 bases and the J gene lost 4 bases, with 8 bases spanning the gap. CDR3 length: 12 amino acids. The germline gives CDR1 SGHRS, CDR2 YFSETQ. CDR3 in DNA: TGCGCCAGCGGCAGGGGCACCGGGGAGCTGTTTTTT. Its protein product is CASGRGTGELFF.

V is TRBV18 and J is TRBJ2-1; maybe TRBD2 (5 bases). This CDR3 region has 16 residues. Per germline, CDR1 KGHSH and CDR2 LQKENI. The ends were cut back, 0 bases at V and 5 bases at J, with 14 bases in the middle. CDR3 sequence reads: CASSPPRGLSNNEQFF. In DNA form, the CDR3 reads TGTGCCAGCTCACCACCTCGCGGACTTTCTAACAATGAGCAGTTCTTC.